This TCR beta chain emerged from a study of OX40 agonist ivuxolimab in advanced cancers. This table comes from immunoSEQ multiplex PCR, and its TCRdb copy is limited to in-frame clones, with some not included. The sample lists some 21,000 clones; 88% were seen once. Sequences were derived from CD4+ or CD8+ T cells sorted from blood, sampled in a trial of the OX40 agonist ivuxolimab. This clonotype was sampled from an adult with an advanced solid tumor such as melanoma, head and neck, liver or kidney cancer.

CDR3 in DNA: TGTGCCAGCAGCTTAGACGCAGGGCCTGGCTACACCTTC. This encodes CASSLDAGPGYTF. V usage is TRBV11-2 and J usage is TRBJ1-2, with D possibly being TRBD1 (5 bases). CDR3 length: 13 residues. Per the germline V gene, CDR1 is SGHAT and CDR2 is FQNNGV. Trimming cost V 0 bases and J 7 bases, with 9 bases left between them.